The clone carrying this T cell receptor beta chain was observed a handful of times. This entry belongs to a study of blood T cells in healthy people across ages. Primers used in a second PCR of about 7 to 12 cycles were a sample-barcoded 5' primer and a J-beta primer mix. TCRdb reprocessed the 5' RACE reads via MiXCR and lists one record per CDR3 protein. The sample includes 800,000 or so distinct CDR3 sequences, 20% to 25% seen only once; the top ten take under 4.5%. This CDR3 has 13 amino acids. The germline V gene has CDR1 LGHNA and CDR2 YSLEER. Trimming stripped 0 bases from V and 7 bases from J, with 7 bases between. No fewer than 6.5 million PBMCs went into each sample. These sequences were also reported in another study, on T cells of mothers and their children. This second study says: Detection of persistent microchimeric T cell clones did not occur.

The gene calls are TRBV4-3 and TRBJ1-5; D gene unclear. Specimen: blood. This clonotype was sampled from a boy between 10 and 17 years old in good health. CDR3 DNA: TGCGCCAGCAGCCAAGATACGCGACAGCCCCAGCATTTT. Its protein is CASSQDTRQPQHF.